This TCR beta chain originates from a study of blood T cell repertoires in COVID-19 (dated by TCRdb to 2020 to 2022). With regard to the full study: Collaborator samples came from the United States, Italy and Spain and covered acute and convalescent phases of COVID-19. The samples were drawn from two sources: the first 160 participants of the ongoing ImmuneRACE study, and 950 to 1,500 subjects contributed by 6 global collaborators. Subjects who had been exposed to COVID-19, were actively infected with it, or had recovered from it provided the deeply sampled blood TCRbeta repertoires that made up the dataset. The prospective study material was composed of cDNA or gDNA derived from T cells, B-cell-depleted T cells, or PBMCs. Where available, HLA class I and class II types were obtained from metadata supplied by the sample provider rather than from assay-based typing. A de-identified subject ID, COVID-19 status, age in years and sex were almost always included in the sample metadata. The repertoires were released in a freely available public database intended as a resource for research on the immune response to SARS-CoV-2. The paper as a whole reports these results and caveats: The amount of clinical and demographic metadata varied by source and participant and was provided uncurated.

In the case of this clone: Its antigen is currently not known. No qualities accompany the bases; no much larger clone lies one base away.

Including cysteine and phenylalanine, the CDR3 has 13 amino acids. The retained sequence is limited to the CDR3, 39 bases, with the frame set at the first base. The germline V gene encodes CDR1 SNHLY and CDR2 FYNNEI. V is shortened by 4 bases, J by 5 bases, and the region joining them spans 9 bases. Each collaborating institution followed its own protocols to collect whole blood in K2EDTA tubes. Collaborator samples were shipped for TCRbeta analysis as frozen whole blood, isolated PBMCs, or DNA extracted from either sample type. TCRbeta CDR3 regions were amplified from genomic DNA using the immunoSEQ Assay, a bias-controlled multiplex PCR. The original methods were these. Within the assay, amplification of reference gene primers was used to estimate how many nucleated cells each sample contained. To quantify the absolute abundance of each unique TCRbeta CDR3 rearrangement, sequence reads were collapsed and filtered. For each sample, productive Simpson clonality was calculated by taking the square root of Simpson's diversity index across productive rearrangements. TCRdb provides this immuneACCESS table in a form limited to in-frame rearrangements. Some clones are lacking; in checked studies, under half of them reflect an unresolved V gene, and why the rest are absent is not known. That table furnishes V, J and clone size, whereas the DNA furnished D and trimming. The sample records approximately 65,000 clones, more than 60% of which are singletons. Roughly 22% of the sample comes from the top ten.

Here the chain combines TRBV2 and TRBJ2-1; too little of a D gene remains to name it. The receptor's source is an elderly woman with active or convalescent COVID-19. Sequenced material: peripheral blood. The CDR3 has the sequence CASSAGANNEQFF. The nucleotide sequence reads as follows: TGTGCCAGCAGTGCCGGTGCCAACAATGAGCAGTTCTTC.